This T cell receptor (beta chain) is drawn from a study of CD8 T cells in ankylosing spondylitis. Broader study findings: Blood from ankylosing spondylitis patients appeared to carry a characteristic roughly 8-variant TCR beta motif. Disease-associated clonotypes exhibited CD8+ identity and were relatively infrequent in peripheral blood. Matched ankylosing spondylitis synovial fluid reportedly showed significant enrichment of disease-linked clones.

With V trimmed by 0 bases and J by 1 base, 4 bases remained unmatched. The CDR3 spans 16 residues. From germline, CDR1 is LGHNA and CDR2 YNFKEQ. Comments on this clonotype: The antigen is unknown.

Making the TCR beta libraries involved quantitative 5'-RACE with molecular barcodes. TCRdb fed the 5' RACE reads into MiXCR, producing one record per CDR3 protein. The table lists about 800,000 distinct CDR3 sequences, 12% of them singletons, with about 0.5% in the top ten. Sequences were obtained from blood, either unsorted or a sorted T cell fraction (not recorded which). The genes are TRBV4-2 and TRBJ2-7; 9 bases agree with TRBD1. This clonotype was sampled from a male donor with ankylosing spondylitis. DNA for the CDR3: TGTGCCAGCAGCCAAGATGGGGGGACAGGGTCCTACGAGCAGTACTTC. Translated, it gives CASSQDGGTGSYEQYF.